Listed here are 13 T cell receptor beta chains from one sample, sequenced in a study of post-analysis software for immune sequencing data. Antigens of these TCRs are unknown. Study-level findings and limits: Four or five TRBV segments occurring more often in patients than controls included TRBV5-6, TRBV5-1 and TRBV20-1.

Each TCR beta cDNA library carried unique molecular identifiers. TCRdb itself ran the PCR reads through MiXCR, one entry per CDR3 protein. Of 750,000 to 900,000 distinct CDR3 sequences listed, about half are singletons. The sequencing sample was made of blood. The source of these receptors is a girl under 18 with multiple sclerosis.

This clonotype is a singleton in its sample. V is TRBV7-9 and J is TRBJ2-7; perhaps D is TRBD1 or TRBD2 (6 bases each). Trimming pared 5 bases from V and 3 bases from J, leaving 14 bases between. CDR1 SEHNR and CDR2 FQNEAQ come from the germline V gene (reference sequence). This CDR3 has 14 residues. The CDR3 spells CASSRGGTNYEQYF. The CDR3 DNA is TGTGCCAGCAGCAGGGGCGGGACAAACTACGAGCAGTACTTC.

The rearrangement links TRBV3-1 to TRBJ2-3; D is uncertain. V was clipped by 0 bases and J by 2 bases, with 15 bases between them. The CDR3 contains 17 residues. Germline CDR1 reads LGHDT; CDR2 reads YNNKEL (reference sequence). CDR3 sequence (DNA): TGTGCCAGCAGCCAAGATGGAGAGACTTATATCACAGATACGCAGTATTTT. Amino acids: CASSQDGETYITDTQYF.

This sequence joins TRBV29-1 and TRBJ2-1; 10 positions agree with TRBD2. V gave up 5 bases and J gave up 3 bases; unmatched junction bases: 13. This CDR3 spans 17 amino acids. Germline V gives CDR1 SQVTM, CDR2 ANQGSEA. The CDR3 region is CSVRSSGSVRGYNEQFF. The CDR3 bases are TGCAGCGTTCGATCTAGCGGGAGCGTTCGTGGCTACAATGAGCAGTTCTTC.

CDR3 region: CASSQERTGRDSYEQYF. The CDR3 nucleotides read TGCGCCAGCAGCCAAGAGAGGACAGGGAGGGATTCCTACGAGCAGTACTTC. The chain joins TRBV4-3 to TRBJ2-7; perhaps TRBD1 as D (8 bases). Deletions cut 0 bases from V and 1 base from J, with 16 bases between. CDR3 length: 17 amino acids. Germline CDR1 LGHNA, CDR2 YSLEER.

The rearrangement joins TRBV18 to TRBJ2-3; 12 nucleotides line up with TRBD2. The CDR3 is made up of 15 amino acids. The germline V gene has CDR1 KGHSH and CDR2 LQKENI. Trimming took 2 bases from V and 10 from J; bases not matched to a gene: 7. CDR3 in amino acids: CASSPKTSGGEAQYF. CDR3 bases: TGTGCCAGCTCACCAAAGACTAGCGGGGGTGAAGCGCAGTATTTT.

The sample holds a few counts of this clonotype. The CDR3 DNA reads TGCAGTGCTAGGGGGTCGACTAGCGGCTCCTACAATGAGCAGTTCTTC. Protein sequence: CSARGSTSGSYNEQFF. This chain joins TRBV20-1 and TRBJ2-1; the match to TRBD2 covers 9 bases. Germline CDR1 DFQATT, CDR2 SNEGSKA (reference sequence). With 3 bases clipped from V and 0 bases from J, the junction kept 6 bases outside the gene matches. The CDR3 has 16 residues.

About this clonotype: Relative to the germline gene, one junction end is altered; a read error may explain this. J is TRBJ2-6 and V is TRBV7-9; maybe TRBD2 (6 bases). Per germline, CDR1 SEHNR and CDR2 FQNEAQ (reference sequence). This CDR3 comprises 18 residues. As DNA, the CDR3 is TGTGTCAGCAGCTTATTAATCGGGAGACTCTCTGGGGCCAACGTCCTGACTTTC. Its protein is CVSSLLIGRLSGANVLTF.

The J gene is TRBJ2-7, the V gene TRBV4-3; TRBD1 aligns across 8 bases. The CDR3 spans 16 residues. Per germline, CDR1 LGHNA and CDR2 YSLEER. V was pared by 1 base and J by 2 bases, with 7 bases of the junction left unmatched. The CDR3 spells CASSQGPGDRTYEQYF. DNA of the CDR3: TGCGCCAGCAGCCAAGGGCCCGGGGACAGGACCTACGAGCAGTACTTC.

CDR3 protein: CASSVGVQAIYGYTF. The CDR3 bases are TGTGCCAGCAGCGTAGGTGTACAGGCAATCTATGGCTACACCTTC. The V and J genes are TRBV9 and TRBJ1-2, with TRBD1 as a possible D gene (5 bases). The V and J ends lost 0 bases and 4 bases respectively, with 13 bases between them. Germline lookup yields CDR1 SGDLS and CDR2 YYNGEE. The CDR3 has 15 amino acids.

This clonotype was seen once. V usage is TRBV7-9 and J usage is TRBJ2-7; 10 bases map to TRBD2. Germline V lookup: CDR1 SEHNR, CDR2 FQNEAQ (reference sequence). V gave up 6 bases and J gave up 0 bases; unmatched junction bases: 2. The CDR3 length is 14 residues. CDR3 sequence (DNA): TGTGCCAGCAGTAGCGGGAGGAACTCCTACGAGCAGTACTTC. This sequence encodes CASSSGRNSYEQYF.

CDR3 DNA sequence: TGTGCCAGCAGCCCCGACAGGGTTAATGAAGCTTTCTTT. It codes for CASSPDRVNEAFF. This chain links TRBV3-1 with TRBJ1-1, with TRBD1 matching over 7 bases. CDR3 length equals 13 residues. The V gene end was trimmed by 4 bases and the J gene end by 7 bases; junction bases not matched to a gene: 6. Germline values: CDR1 LGHDT, CDR2 YNNKEL (reference sequence).

V gene TRBV5-1 combines with J gene TRBJ1-1, with 11 bases fitting TRBD1. The V gene's germline CDR1 is SGHRS and CDR2 YFSETQ. The length of the CDR3 is 13 residues. The V gene end was trimmed by 3 bases and the J gene end by 7 bases; junction bases not matched to a gene: 2. The CDR3 region is CASSWTGGIEAFF. DNA for the CDR3: TGCGCCAGCAGCTGGACAGGGGGCATTGAAGCTTTCTTT.

This clonotype was observed a few times. The chain has TRBV6-5 and TRBJ1-1; weak D call: TRBD1 (6 bases). CDR3 length equals 16 residues. Germline V gene sequence: CDR1 MNHEY, CDR2 SVGAGI. The V gene lost 2 bases and the J gene lost 1 base, with 14 bases spanning the gap. CDR3 region: CASSYMFGQTNTEAFF. The CDR3, as DNA: TGTGCCAGCAGTTACATGTTCGGACAGACGAACACTGAAGCTTTCTTT.